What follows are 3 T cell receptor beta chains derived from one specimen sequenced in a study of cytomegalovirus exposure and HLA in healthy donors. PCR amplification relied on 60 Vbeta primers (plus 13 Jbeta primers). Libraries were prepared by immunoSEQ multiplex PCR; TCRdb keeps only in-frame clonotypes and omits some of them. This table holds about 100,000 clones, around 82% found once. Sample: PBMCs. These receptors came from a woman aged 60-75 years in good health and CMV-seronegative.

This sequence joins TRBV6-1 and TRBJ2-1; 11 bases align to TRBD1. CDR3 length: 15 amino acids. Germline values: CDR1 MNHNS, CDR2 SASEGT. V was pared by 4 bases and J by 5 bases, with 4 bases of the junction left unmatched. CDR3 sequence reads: CASSVGTGGHNEQFF. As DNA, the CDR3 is TGTGCCAGCAGTGTCGGGACAGGGGGTCACAATGAGCAGTTCTTC.

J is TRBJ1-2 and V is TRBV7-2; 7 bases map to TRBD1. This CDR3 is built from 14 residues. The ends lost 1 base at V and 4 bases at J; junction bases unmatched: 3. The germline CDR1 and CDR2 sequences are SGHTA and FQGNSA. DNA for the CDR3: TGTGCCAGCAGCTTAGAACGGGACAGCTATGGCTACACCTTC. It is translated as CASSLERDSYGYTF. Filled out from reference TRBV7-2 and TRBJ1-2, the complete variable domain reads GAGVSQSPSNKVTEKGKDVELRCDPISGHTALYWYRQSLGQGLEFLIYFQGNSAPDKSGLPSDRFSAERTGGSVSTLTIQRTQQEDSAVYLCASSLERDSYGYTFGSGTRLTVV.

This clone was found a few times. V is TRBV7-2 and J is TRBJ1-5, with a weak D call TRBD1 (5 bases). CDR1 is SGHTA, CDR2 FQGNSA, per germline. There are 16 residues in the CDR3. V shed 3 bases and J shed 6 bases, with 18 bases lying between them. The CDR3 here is CASSFSVTDGVQPQHF. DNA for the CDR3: TGTGCCAGCAGCTTTTCGGTGACAGACGGAGTTCAGCCCCAGCATTTT.